Given below is one TCR beta chain in context. The CDR3 runs 18 residues. V lost 2 bases to trimming and J lost 0 bases, with 19 bases between them. Germline V gene sequence: CDR1 GTSNPN, CDR2 SVGIG (reference sequence). TCRdb re-called the RACE reads with MiXCR, one entry per CDR3 protein. The table has tens of thousands of distinct CDR3 sequences, less than 14% seen once. This entry is derived from a study of human T cells and chemical hapten exposure. For the study at large: Alopecia areata, totalis or universalis affected patients who were mostly female.

Time point indicated: patch test 3, about 24 weeks after DPC sensitization. Noted treatment: therapeutic diphenylcyclopropenone sensitization with weekly scalp DPC. Alopecia patients, 18 to 70 years old and DPC-suitable, served as donors. The chain uses TRBV30 and TRBJ1-4; no firm D call. This sample comprised whole blood, obtained in connection with sensitization to the hapten diphenylcyclopropenone (DPC). The clonotype comes from a woman aged 45 to 65 with alopecia areata. Some clones in this sample may be carry-over from other donors' samples. The CDR3 bases are TGTGCCTGGAGTCCGTTATTGCCACTGGGTGCAACTAATGAAAAACTGTTTTTT. Protein product: CAWSPLLPLGATNEKLFF.